A single sample gave rise to the 27 T cell receptor beta chains below, sequenced in a study of OX40 agonist ivuxolimab in advanced cancers. Libraries were prepared by immunoSEQ multiplex PCR; TCRdb keeps only in-frame clonotypes and omits some of them. The sample has roughly 100,000 clones, more than 85% seen once; the top ten hold about 3%. The sequencing used CD4+ or CD8+ T cells sorted from blood, collected in a trial of the OX40 agonist ivuxolimab. These receptors originate from an adult with an advanced solid tumor such as melanoma, head and neck, liver or kidney cancer.

The J gene is TRBJ2-2, the V gene TRBV9; D uncertain. Germline V CDR1 and CDR2: SGDLS, YYNGEE. The CDR3 runs to 14 residues. V lost 0 bases to trimming and J lost 1 base, with 4 bases between them. As DNA, the CDR3 is TGTGCCAGCAGCGTAGATGGGAACACCGGGGAGCTGTTTTTT. Translating gives CASSVDGNTGELFF. Variable domain in full (rest from reference TRBV9 and TRBJ2-2): DSGVTQTPKHLITATGQRVTLRCSPRSGDLSVYWYQQSLDQGLQFLIQYYNGEERAKGNILERFSAQQFPDLHSELNLSSLELGDSALYFCASSVDGNTGELFFGEGSRLTVL.

The CDR3 bases are TGTGCCAGCAGTCTTTGGTCTGGAAACACCATATATTTT. This sequence encodes CASSLWSGNTIYF. The chain joins TRBV6-1 to TRBJ1-3; unclear D gene. The CDR3 loop spans 13 amino acids. CDR1 and CDR2 from the germline V gene are MNHNS and SASEGT. Between the trimmed V and J ends, which lost 5 bases and 1 base, there was a span of 6 bases.

The chain is built from TRBV4-3 and TRBJ2-7; 10 bases map to TRBD2. V lost 0 bases to trimming and J lost 7 bases; unmatched junction nucleotides: 9. The CDR3 totals 16 residues. Germline values: CDR1 LGHNA, CDR2 YSLEER. For the CDR3, the DNA is TGCGCCAGCAGCCAAGATAGGGCTAGCGGGGGTAGAGAGCAGTACTTC. Its translation: CASSQDRASGGREQYF.

This chain connects TRBV21-1 to TRBJ2-7; TRBD2 reflects the table's D call only, with no check against the DNA. TRBV21-1 counts as a pseudogene. CDR3 length equals 13 residues. CDR3 nucleotides: TGTGCCAGCAGCAAATATACGGCGGACGAGCAGTACTTC. The encoded protein is CASSKYTADEQYF.

V usage is TRBV2 and J usage is TRBJ1-5, with D unresolved. The CDR3 sequence is 14 residues long. Germline CDR1 and CDR2: SNHLY and FYNNEI. V was pared by 5 bases and J by 0 bases, with 8 bases between. The CDR3 bases are TGTGCCAGCAGTTCGGCCTATAGCAATCAGCCCCAGCATTTT. Protein sequence: CASSSAYSNQPQHF.

This clone was counted between two and nine times. The CDR3 bases are TGCAGTGCGATGGGGCAGGCTTTCTTT. Amino acids: CSAMGQAFF. The genes are TRBV20-1 and TRBJ1-1; possibly TRBD1 for D (5 bases). The length of the CDR3 is 9 residues. In germline, CDR1 is DFQATT, CDR2 SNEGSKA (reference sequence). V was pared by 6 bases and J by 11 bases, with 10 bases between.

The chain recombines TRBV5-1 with TRBJ2-3; weak D call: TRBD2 (5 bases). Germline V gene lookup returns CDR1 SGHRS and CDR2 YFSETQ. The V end lost 9 bases, the J end lost 0 bases, and 14 bases lay between the germline ends. The CDR3 is 14 amino acids. CDR3 sequence: CATSLEDSTDTQYF. In DNA, the CDR3 is TGCGCCACGTCATTGGAGGATAGCACAGATACGCAGTATTTT.

The chain couples TRBV4-3 to TRBJ1-3; unclear D gene. The V gene lost 4 bases and the J gene lost 2 bases, with 6 bases spanning the gap. Germline CDR1 LGHNA, CDR2 YSLEER. This CDR3 has 13 residues. CDR3 in amino acids: CASSPSAGNTIYF. The CDR3 nucleotides read TGCGCCAGCAGCCCCAGTGCTGGAAACACCATATATTTT.

The chain has TRBV20-1 and TRBJ2-7; D unclear. Germline V gives CDR1 DFQATT, CDR2 SNEGSKA (reference sequence). The CDR3 has 9 amino acids. CDR3 residues: CRDNYEQYF. The CDR3 coding sequence is TGCAGAGACAACTACGAGCAGTACTTC.

V gene TRBV30 combines with J gene TRBJ1-2, with D maybe TRBD1 (6 bases). V was cut by 5 bases and J by 2 bases, with 9 bases left in between. CDR1 GTSNPN and CDR2 SVGIG come from the germline V gene (reference sequence). This CDR3 contains 12 residues. The CDR3 DNA follows: TGTGCCTGGGATGGACAGAACTATGGCTACACCTTC. It encodes CAWDGQNYGYTF. Full variable domain (remainder filled in from reference TRBV30 and TRBJ1-2): SQTIHQWPATLVQPVGSPLSLECTVEGTSNPNLYWYRQAAGRGLQLLFYSVGIGQISSEVPQNLSASRPQDRQFILSSKKLLLSDSGFYLCAWDGQNYGYTFGSGTRLTVV.

The rearrangement joins TRBV9 to TRBJ1-4; D not resolved. In germline, CDR1 is SGDLS, CDR2 YYNGEE. CDR3 length: 12 amino acids. Between the trimmed V and J ends, which lost 3 bases and 8 bases, there was a span of 8 bases. This CDR3 reads CASSATGEKLFF. The CDR3 nucleotides are TGTGCCAGCAGCGCCACTGGGGAAAAACTGTTTTTT.

CDR3: CATSPDRAGELFF. The DNA for the CDR3 is TGTGCCACTAGCCCTGACAGGGCCGGGGAGCTGTTTTTT. The chain uses TRBV6-4 and TRBJ2-2; 7 bases align to TRBD1. CDR3 size: 13 residues. The J segment lost 6 bases and the V segment lost 10 bases, leaving 8 bases of the junction unmatched. Germline V CDR1 and CDR2: MRHNA, SNTAGT.

The V gene is TRBV9, the J gene TRBJ2-1, with 12 bases that match TRBD1. Germline loops: CDR1 SGDLS, CDR2 YYNGEE. The CDR3 runs to 16 residues. V shed 4 bases and J 4 bases; nucleotides not matched to a gene: 6. CDR3 in amino acids: CASSPGTGGAYNEQFF. CDR3 coding DNA: TGTGCCAGCAGCCCGGGGACAGGGGGCGCATACAATGAGCAGTTCTTC. The variable domain in full, completed from reference TRBV9 and TRBJ2-1, reads DSGVTQTPKHLITATGQRVTLRCSPRSGDLSVYWYQQSLDQGLQFLIQYYNGEERAKGNILERFSAQQFPDLHSELNLSSLELGDSALYFCASSPGTGGAYNEQFFGPGTRLTVL.

This chain links TRBV5-8 with TRBJ2-1, with 7 bases aligning to TRBD1. J lost 4 bases, V lost 1 base, and 5 bases had no gene match. Per germline, CDR1 SGHTS and CDR2 YDEGEE. The CDR3 contains 15 residues. CDR3 nucleotides: TGTGCCAGCAGCTTGTGGGGGACAGAGTACAATGAGCAGTTCTTC. This codes for CASSLWGTEYNEQFF.

The chain employs TRBV6-5 and TRBJ1-3, with TRBD1 matching 7 bases. This CDR3 contains 14 residues. Trimming removed 6 bases from V and 3 bases from J; junction bases left unmatched: 5. Germline lookup yields CDR1 MNHEY and CDR2 SVGAGI. The CDR3, as DNA: TGTGCCAGCAGACAAGACAGGGTTGGAAACACCATATATTTT. Encoded protein: CASRQDRVGNTIYF.

The chain uses TRBV7-2 and TRBJ2-3, with D perhaps assigned TRBD1 or TRBD2 (5 bases each). Trimming pared 2 bases from V and 6 bases from J, leaving 12 bases between. CDR3 length: 14 amino acids. The germline gives CDR1 SGHTA, CDR2 FQGNSA. For the CDR3, the DNA is TGTGCCAGCAGCTTAACCCCGGGACCCGATACGCAGTATTTT. This encodes CASSLTPGPDTQYF.

This chain connects TRBV5-4 to TRBJ1-4; D gene unclear. V lost 0 bases, J lost 11 bases, and 5 bases lay in between. The CDR3 runs to 11 residues. CDR1 is SGHNT, CDR2 YYREEE, per germline (reference sequence). CDR3 sequence: CASSLGPKLFF. As DNA, the CDR3 is TGTGCCAGCAGCTTGGGGCCTAAACTGTTTTTT.

This clone was observed once. The gene calls are TRBV6-1 and TRBJ2-7; D perhaps matches TRBD1 (5 bases). V was cut by 2 bases and J by 3 bases, with 14 bases left in between. The CDR3 is made up of 15 amino acids. Germline CDR1 MNHNS, CDR2 SASEGT. CDR3 in amino acids: CASSELAGWRYEQYF. Here the CDR3 DNA reads TGTGCCAGCAGTGAACTGGCAGGGTGGCGCTACGAGCAGTACTTC.

The gene calls are TRBV28 and TRBJ2-7, with TRBD1 matching over 9 bases. This CDR3 contains 16 residues. The V gene's germline CDR1 is MDHEN and CDR2 SYDVKM. V gave up 6 bases and J gave up 1 base; unmatched junction bases: 10. The DNA of the CDR3 is TGTGCCAGCAGCCAGGGAACCGGGACAGGGTCCTACGAGCAGTACTTC. Protein product: CASSQGTGTGSYEQYF. The full variable domain, in which reference TRBV28 and TRBJ2-7 provide the parts outside the CDR3, is DVKVTQSSRYLVKRTGEKVFLECVQDMDHENMFWYRQDPGLGLRLIYFSYDVKMKEKGDIPEGYSVSREKKERFSLILESASTNQTSMYLCASSQGTGTGSYEQYFGPGTRLTVT.

The V gene is TRBV5-5, the J gene TRBJ1-4; D uncertain. The CDR3 contains 11 residues. Germline values: CDR1 SGHKS, CDR2 YYEKEE (reference sequence). V gave up 3 bases and J gave up 6 bases, with 3 bases separating them. DNA for the CDR3: TGTGCCAGCAGCTCCTATGAAAAACTGTTTTTT. Translated: CASSSYEKLFF.

This chain's CDR3 is CASSYWEGDYGYTF. For the CDR3, the DNA is TGTGCCAGCAGTTACTGGGAGGGGGACTATGGCTACACCTTC. This rearrangement joins TRBV6-6 to TRBJ1-2, with D possibly being TRBD1 (6 bases). The CDR3 contains 14 residues. Trimming stripped 1 base from V and 3 bases from J, with 9 bases between. Germline V gene sequence: CDR1 MNHNY, CDR2 SVGAGI (reference sequence).

This clone was detected only once. V is TRBV7-9 and J is TRBJ2-1; D uncertain. With 4 bases removed from V and 4 bases from J, the gap between germline ends came to 14 bases. CDR1 SEHNR and CDR2 FQNEAQ come from the germline V gene (reference sequence). The CDR3 is made up of 15 amino acids. CDR3 loop: CASSSSSQLYNEQFF. DNA of the CDR3: TGTGCCAGCAGCTCCAGTAGTCAACTTTACAATGAGCAGTTCTTC.

This clone was seen a few times. The chain carries TRBV29-1 and TRBJ1-1; no reliable D call. The CDR3 spans 13 residues. V was clipped by 2 bases and J by 1 base, with 8 bases between them. The germline gives CDR1 SQVTM, CDR2 ANQGSEA. The CDR3 DNA sequence: TGCAGCGTTGAATCCAGAACGAACACTGAAGCTTTCTTT. Its translation: CSVESRTNTEAFF.

As DNA, the CDR3 is TGTGCCAGCCGGGAGGGACAGTATAGCAATCAGCCCCAGCATTTT. Its protein is CASREGQYSNQPQHF. The chain couples TRBV6-5 to TRBJ1-5; TRBD1 agrees at 7 bases. The CDR3 covers 15 residues. Per germline, CDR1 MNHEY and CDR2 SVGAGI. The ends lost 8 bases at V and 0 bases at J; junction bases unmatched: 7.

The gene calls are TRBV5-4 and TRBJ2-5, with TRBD2 identical over 13 bases. V lost 6 bases and J lost 5; bases outside the gene matches: 7. This CDR3 spans 15 amino acids. In germline, CDR1 is SGHNT, CDR2 YYREEE (reference sequence). The CDR3 bases are TGTGCCAGCACCCCCGGACTAGCGGGAGTCGAGACCCAGTACTTC. It specifies CASTPGLAGVETQYF.

The chain couples TRBV5-1 to TRBJ2-7, with 9 nucleotides matching TRBD1. Germline V gene sequence: CDR1 SGHRS, CDR2 YFSETQ. With 0 bases clipped from V and 1 base from J, the junction kept 11 bases outside the gene matches. The CDR3 consists of 18 residues. CDR3 nucleotide sequence: TGCGCCAGCAGCTTGGAGGTACAGGGGGCCCTAGGGTCCTACGAGCAGTACTTC. Translating gives CASSLEVQGALGSYEQYF.

This chain connects TRBV7-8 to TRBJ2-7; TRBD1 might be the D (5 bases). The CDR3 runs to 16 residues. V was pared by 3 bases and J by 1 base, with 16 bases between. CDR1 SGHVS and CDR2 FQNEAQ come from the germline V gene. This CDR3 is CASSLSDRDFSYEQYF. CDR3 bases: TGTGCCAGCAGCTTGTCAGACAGAGACTTTTCCTACGAGCAGTACTTC. Full variable domain (remainder filled in from reference TRBV7-8 and TRBJ2-7): GAGVSQSPRYKVAKRGQDVALRCDPISGHVSLFWYQQALGQGPEFLTYFQNEAQLDKSGLPSDRFFAERPEGSVSTLKIQRTQQEDSAVYLCASSLSDRDFSYEQYFGPGTRLTVT.